A selection of T cell receptor beta chains follows, all from one sample in a study of blood T cell repertoires in COVID-19. The data were produced by immunoSEQ multiplex PCR, yet TCRdb's version contains in-frame clones alone and is incomplete. Of around 370,000 clones detected, about 90% appear once; the ten largest clones hold less than 3.5%. Source material: peripheral blood. Every receptor here comes from a woman aged 18-29 years who had recovered from COVID-19. The CDR3 runs from the conserved cysteine through the conserved F or W. Each record gives: J gene, clone size, D gene, V gene, CDR3 length, CDR3 protein, CDR3 DNA. A D gene is named only where the DNA matches it firmly. A row's size may be missing; if present it is once, few, many or a size class.

TRBJ2-4,.,.,TRBV21-1,18,CASSLRTRTPGGPGIQYF,TGTGCCAGCAGCCTACGAACCCGAACCCCCGGGGGTCCAGGCATTCAGTACTTC
TRBJ1-1,.,TRBD1,TRBV12-3/TRBV12-4,13,CASRRQGDTEAFF,TGTGCCAGCAGGCGACAGGGAGACACTGAAGCTTTCTTT
TRBJ2-1,.,TRBD2,TRBV11-3,18,CASSTPGTSGGSYNEQFF,TGTGCCAGCAGCACCCCCGGGACTAGCGGGGGCTCCTACAATGAGCAGTTCTTC
TRBJ2-3,.,.,TRBV10-1,14,CASRRDSRTDTQYF,TGCGCCAGCAGGAGAGACAGTCGCACAGATACGCAGTATTTT
TRBJ2-6,.,TRBD1,TRBV4-3,20,CASSQDLPGQGARGANVLTF,TGCGCCAGCAGCCAAGATCTCCCGGGACAGGGGGCAAGGGGGGCCAACGTCCTGACTTTC
TRBJ2-3,.,.,TRBV29-1,13,CSVDTTGIDTQYF,TGCAGCGTTGACACCACGGGTATAGATACGCAGTATTTT
TRBJ1-2,.,.,TRBV27,16,CASSAHPRAKNYGYTF,TGTGCCAGCAGTGCCCACCCCAGGGCTAAAAACTATGGCTACACCTTC
TRBJ1-3,.,.,TRBV28,13,CASSRQRGNTIYF,TGTGCCAGCAGTCGACAAAGAGGAAACACCATATATTTT
TRBJ2-1,.,.,TRBV7-9,14,CASSPQGTYNEQFF,TGTGCCAGCAGCCCCCAGGGGACCTACAATGAGCAGTTCTTC
TRBJ1-2,.,.,TRBV6-2/TRBV6-3,15,CASSYPQEATYGYTF,TGTGCCAGCAGTTACCCGCAGGAAGCTACCTATGGCTACACCTTC
TRBJ1-5,once,.,TRBV10-3,15,CAISERQGLNQPQHF,TGTGCCATCAGTGAGCGGCAGGGACTAAATCAGCCCCAGCATTTT
TRBJ1-2,.,TRBD1,TRBV14,15,CASSPSTGYSYGYTF,TGTGCCAGCAGCCCCTCGACAGGGTACAGTTATGGCTACACCTTC
TRBJ2-1,.,.,TRBV11-2,16,CASSSKGLGSYNEQFF,TGTGCCAGCAGCTCCAAGGGGCTAGGATCCTACAATGAGCAGTTCTTC
TRBJ1-5,.,.,TRBV15,15,CATSRDNGSNQPQHF,TGTGCCACCAGCAGAGACAACGGGAGCAATCAGCCCCAGCATTTT
TRBJ2-5,.,TRBD2,TRBV5-1,17,CASSLGLAGVVQETQYF,TGCGCCAGCAGCTTGGGACTAGCGGGAGTGGTCCAAGAGACCCAGTACTTC
TRBJ2-2,.,TRBD1,TRBV27,17,CASSSTLQGANTGELFF,TGTGCCAGCAGTTCGACTCTACAGGGGGCGAACACCGGGGAGCTGTTTTTT
TRBJ1-1,.,TRBD1,TRBV4-3,15,CASSQIGTVNTEAFF,TGCGCCAGCAGCCAGATAGGGACAGTGAACACTGAAGCTTTCTTT
TRBJ1-2,.,.,TRBV19,16,CASSHPLHPIKYGYTF,TGTGCCAGTAGTCACCCACTCCACCCTATAAAATATGGCTACACCTTC
TRBJ1-1,.,.,TRBV12-3/TRBV12-4,13,CASSSLGNTEAFF,TGTGCCAGCAGCAGCCTAGGGAACACTGAAGCTTTCTTT
TRBJ2-2,.,.,TRBV24-1,15,CATSDSRVATGELFF,TGTGCCACCAGTGATTCAAGGGTAGCGACCGGGGAGCTGTTTTTT
TRBJ2-3,.,TRBD1,TRBV4-1,14,CASSNGQGPDTQYF,TGCGCCAGCAGCAACGGACAGGGCCCAGATACGCAGTATTTT
TRBJ1-3,.,TRBD1,TRBV6-5,15,CASSPDRGSGNTIYF,TGTGCCAGCAGCCCCGACAGGGGGTCCGGAAACACCATATATTTT
TRBJ1-4,.,.,TRBV18,14,CASSPNRQVEKLFF,TGTGCCAGCTCACCAAACCGACAGGTTGAAAAACTGTTTTTT
TRBJ1-5,.,.,TRBV27,15,CASSLSRGSNQPQHF,TGTGCCAGCAGTTTATCTCGGGGGTCCAATCAGCCCCAGCATTTT
TRBJ2-3,.,.,TRBV24-1,17,CATSDPRTLWTTDTQYF,TGTGCCACCAGTGATCCTAGGACACTTTGGACGACAGATACGCAGTATTTT
TRBJ1-2,.,TRBD1,TRBV5-1,13,CASSPEGGNGYTF,TGCGCCAGCAGCCCGGAAGGGGGCAATGGCTACACCTTC
TRBJ2-1,once,.,TRBV9,15,CASSVGGGVYNEQFF,TGTGCCAGCAGCGTAGGCGGTGGAGTGTACAATGAGCAGTTCTTC
TRBJ2-3,.,TRBD2,TRBV4-3,17,CASSQERAGGGTDTQYF,TGCGCCAGCAGCCAAGAAAGGGCGGGAGGTGGCACAGATACGCAGTATTTT
TRBJ2-2,.,.,TRBV5-6,14,CASSLGTSTGELFF,TGTGCCAGCAGCTTGGGGACTTCGACCGGGGAGCTGTTTTTT